This T cell receptor beta chain came from a study of blood T cell repertoires in COVID-19. At the level of the study: Donors in the United States, Italy and Spain gave samples during acute or convalescent COVID-19.

Assay: immunoSEQ multiplex PCR; the TCRdb copy retains only in-frame clones and omits some. The sample lists hundreds of thousands of clones, roughly 87% occurring once. Those enrolled, adults aged roughly 18 to 90 years, came from 25 or so US areas. Cohorts were assigned according to the clinical history that participants reported. Recovered Cohort 3 donors showed two negative PCRs, clearance, or symptom resolution. The ends were cut back, 1 base at V and 2 bases at J, with 6 bases in the middle. CDR1 is SGHNT and CDR2 is YENEEA in the germline V gene. This CDR3 contains 13 residues. The receptor was derived from a woman between 25 and 40 years old who had recovered from COVID-19. Sequences were obtained from PBMCs or T cells enriched from blood (not recorded which). V and J are TRBV11-3 and TRBJ2-7, with D possibly matching TRBD1 (5 bases). The CDR3 protein is CASSLATAYEQYF. The CDR3 DNA sequence: TGTGCCAGCAGCTTAGCGACAGCCTACGAGCAGTACTTC.